This T cell receptor beta chain was captured in a study of blood T cell repertoires in COVID-19. Across the study: Sources were T cells, B-cell-depleted T cells, or PBMCs; the material itself was cDNA or gDNA.

V gave up 4 bases and J gave up 6 bases; unmatched junction bases: 5. The CDR3 is 14 amino acids. Germline V gene data show CDR1 as MGHDK and CDR2 as SYGVNS. Assay: immunoSEQ multiplex PCR; the TCRdb copy retains only in-frame clones and omits some. Among tens of thousands of clones listed, roughly three quarters were seen once. The V and J genes are TRBV25-1 and TRBJ1-4; 7 nucleotides align to TRBD1. This TCR came from a woman aged 80 or over with acute or convalescent COVID-19. Source material: peripheral blood. The CDR3 sequence is CASSVGQSYEKLFF. CDR3 sequence (DNA): TGTGCCAGCAGTGTGGGACAGTCCTATGAAAAACTGTTTTTT.